A selection of T cell receptor beta chains follows, all from one sample in a study of vaccination and CD4 T cells after COVID-19. From the PCR reads, TCRdb called clonotypes with MiXCR, one entry per CDR3 protein. Of 15,000 or so distinct CDR3 sequences in the sample, about 50% were seen once. The antigens of these receptors remain unknown. Sample: CD4+ T cells from blood, cultured in vitro. The receptors derive from a human donor who had recovered from COVID-19. CDR3s include the opening cysteine and the closing phenylalanine or tryptophan. A D gene is named only where the DNA matches it firmly. The size entry is marked missing in some rows and otherwise reads once, few, many or a size class.

CDR3aa	CDR3nt	v_gene	j_gene	abundance	d_gene
CASSSHYRHGTGGADTQYF	TGTGCCAGCAGCTCCCACTACCGTCACGGGACAGGGGGCGCAGATACGCAGTATTTT	TRBV7-9	TRBJ2-3	.	TRBD1
CASSPFIDLDPEAFF	TGTGCCAGCTCACCGTTTATCGATCTGGACCCTGAAGCTTTCTTT	TRBV18	TRBJ1-1	.	.
CASSLGARDRNTEAFF	TGTGCCAGCAGTTTGGGGGCCCGGGACAGGAACACTGAAGCTTTCTTT	TRBV12-3/TRBV12-4	TRBJ1-1	.	TRBD1
CASSLQLAGAANTGELFF	TGTGCCAGCAGCTTACAACTAGCGGGAGCTGCGAACACCGGGGAGCTGTTTTTT	TRBV7-8	TRBJ2-2	.	TRBD2
CASSPQGAAITSTDTQYF	TGTGCCAGTAGTCCGCAGGGGGCGGCTATAACCTCCACAGATACGCAGTATTTT	TRBV19	TRBJ2-3	.	TRBD1
CASSPTAGTRTNTIYF	TGTGCCAGTAGTCCCACGGCGGGGACTCGGACAAACACCATATATTTT	TRBV19	TRBJ1-3	.	.
CASSGTEPNTDTQYF	TGTGCCAGCAGTGGGACAGAGCCCAACACAGATACGCAGTATTTT	TRBV2	TRBJ2-3	.	.
CSASVWGGNQPQHF	TGCAGTGCTAGTGTTTGGGGGGGCAATCAGCCCCAGCATTTT	TRBV20-1	TRBJ1-5	few	.
CSAYTDTQYF	TGCAGTGCCTATACAGATACGCAGTATTTT	TRBV20-1	TRBJ2-3	.	.
CSATAGSLAPSYEQYF	TGCAGTGCTACAGCGGGGAGCCTAGCGCCCTCCTACGAGCAGTACTTC	TRBV20-1	TRBJ2-7	.	TRBD2
CSAPGLGYNEQFF	TGCAGTGCCCCCGGACTAGGGTACAATGAGCAGTTCTTC	TRBV20-1	TRBJ2-1	.	TRBD2
CASSEWGAANTEAFF	TGTGCCAGCAGTGAATGGGGGGCAGCGAACACTGAAGCTTTCTTT	TRBV6-1	TRBJ1-1	.	.
CSASLDGAGEGEQYF	TGCAGTGCTAGCCTAGATGGGGCGGGAGAAGGCGAGCAGTACTTC	TRBV20-1	TRBJ2-7	.	TRBD2
CAIRALTGNSPLHF	TGTGCCATCAGGGCCCTTACGGGGAATTCACCCCTCCACTTT	TRBV10-3	TRBJ1-6	once	.
CSARDLVPKGGNTDTQYF	TGCAGTGCTAGAGATCTGGTCCCCAAGGGGGGGAACACAGATACGCAGTATTTT	TRBV20-1	TRBJ2-3	.	.
CASSTLRERVETQYF	TGTGCCAGCAGCACCTTGAGGGAGCGCGTGGAGACCCAGTACTTC	TRBV6-1	TRBJ2-5	.	.
CASSLSLAGITYNEQFF	TGTGCCAGCAGTTTATCCTTAGCGGGAATAACCTACAATGAGCAGTTCTTC	TRBV27	TRBJ2-1	few	TRBD2
CASSLTGVSSQYF	TGCGCCAGCAGCTTGACCGGGGTGTCGTCGCAGTACTTC	TRBV5-1	TRBJ2-7	.	.
CASGSYNEQFF	TGTGCCAGCGGATCCTACAATGAGCAGTTCTTC	TRBV7-2	TRBJ2-1	few	.
CATSRQLAINQETQYF	TGTGCCACCAGCAGGCAACTAGCGATAAACCAAGAGACCCAGTACTTC	TRBV15	TRBJ2-5	.	TRBD2
CASSVALGQSYGYTF	TGTGCCAGCAGCGTAGCTCTGGGACAGTCCTATGGCTACACCTTC	TRBV9	TRBJ1-2	large	TRBD1
CASTRDFQSEQYF	TGTGCCAGCACCCGGGACTTCCAGTCAGAGCAGTACTTC	TRBV6-1	TRBJ2-7	.	.
CARSQQLRYNEQFF	TGTGCCCGCAGCCAACAGTTGCGATACAATGAGCAGTTCTTC	TRBV7-9	TRBJ2-1	.	.
CASRAGTGWEDTQYF	TGTGCCAGCAGAGCCGGGACAGGGTGGGAAGATACGCAGTATTTT	TRBV6-1	TRBJ2-3	.	TRBD1
CASSPRAGAGMNTEAFF	TGCGCCAGCAGCCCCCGAGCGGGGGCAGGCATGAACACTGAAGCTTTCTTT	TRBV5-1	TRBJ1-1	.	.
CASSLAPGDWAEAFF	TGCGCCAGCAGCTTGGCCCCAGGGGATTGGGCTGAAGCTTTCTTT	TRBV5-1	TRBJ1-1	once	.
CASSLAGDYSYEQYF	TGTGCCAGCAGCTTAGCCGGGGATTACTCCTACGAGCAGTACTTC	TRBV7-2	TRBJ2-7	.	.
CASSKAALVIDKSSYNEQFF	TGTGCCAGCAGCAAAGCAGCGCTAGTTATAGACAAAAGCTCCTACAATGAGCAGTTCTTC	TRBV21-1	TRBJ2-1	once	.
CASSTPSSQGSYEQYF	TGTGCCAGTAGTACCCCGAGTTCCCAGGGCTCCTACGAGCAGTACTTC	TRBV19	TRBJ2-7	.	.
CSARSGQGAYTDTQYF	TGCAGTGCTAGATCCGGCCAGGGGGCTTACACAGATACGCAGTATTTT	TRBV20-1	TRBJ2-3	.	TRBD1
CSARPGAPGETQYF	TGCAGTGCTAGGCCGGGAGCCCCCGGGGAGACCCAGTACTTC	TRBV20-1	TRBJ2-5	.	.
CATRAAGSYNEQFF	TGTGCCACCAGAGCAGCAGGCTCCTACAATGAGCAGTTCTTC	TRBV15	TRBJ2-1	few	.